These 13 T cell receptor beta chains originate from one sample sequenced in a study of neurological immune-mediated disorders. TCRdb redid the calling of the 5' RACE reads with MiXCR, one entry per CDR3 protein. Found here are some 57,000 distinct CDR3 sequences, around 5.2% of them singletons; the top ten hold around 3.3%. The sequencing input was PBMCs. Receptor source: a woman between 45 and 65 years old with multiple sclerosis.

This clonotype was seen ten or more times. This chain's CDR3 is CSARASSGGPRSTDTQYF. In DNA, the CDR3 is TGCAGTGCTAGAGCGTCGAGCGGGGGTCCCCGGAGCACAGATACGCAGTATTTT. The chain carries TRBV20-1 and TRBJ2-3; TRBD2 matches 8 bases. The trim removed 1 base at V and 0 bases at J, leaving 12 bases unmatched. The CDR3 runs 18 residues. Per the germline V gene, CDR1 is DFQATT and CDR2 is SNEGSKA (reference sequence).

This clonotype was recorded at least ten times. V and J are TRBV20-1 and TRBJ2-1; TRBD2 matches at 9 bases. With 3 bases clipped from V and 7 bases from J, the junction kept 7 bases outside the gene matches. Germline loops: CDR1 DFQATT, CDR2 SNEGSKA (reference sequence). The CDR3 is made up of 14 amino acids. CDR3 sequence: CSARQAGGPNEQFF. DNA for the CDR3: TGCAGTGCTAGGCAGGCGGGGGGGCCTAATGAGCAGTTCTTC.

At least ten counts were recorded for this clonotype. This chain uses TRBV20-1 with TRBJ2-7, with a tentative D call TRBD2 (6 bases). CDR1 and CDR2 (germline): DFQATT, SNEGSKA (reference sequence). V was cut by 5 bases and J by 2 bases, with 16 bases left in between. This CDR3 spans 14 amino acids. The CDR3 here is CSAPPGGRPYEQYF. CDR3 sequence (DNA): TGCAGTGCTCCCCCCGGGGGTCGCCCCTACGAGCAGTACTTC.

This clonotype was seen many times. V is TRBV3-1 and J is TRBJ2-4; the D gene is possibly TRBD2 (7 bases). The CDR3 contains 14 residues. V dropped 4 bases and J dropped 6 bases, with 13 bases sitting between them. Germline CDR1 is LGHDT and CDR2 is YNNKEL (reference sequence). The CDR3 DNA reads as TGTGCCAGCAGCCTGAGGGGGGGACGAAACATTCAGTACTTC. Translation gives CASSLRGGRNIQYF.

V usage is TRBV10-1 and J usage is TRBJ2-6; 9 bases are a match to TRBD1. Germline V gene sequence: CDR1 WNHNN, CDR2 SYGVQD (reference sequence). Trimming took 3 bases from V and 2 from J; bases not matched to a gene: 5. The CDR3 totals 17 residues. The CDR3 is CASSEGTGPTGANVLTF. In DNA form, the CDR3 reads TGCGCCAGCAGTGAAGGGACAGGGCCCACTGGGGCCAACGTCCTGACTTTC.

This clonotype was observed many times. The J gene is TRBJ1-1, the V gene TRBV20-1, with a weak D call TRBD1 (6 bases). V was pared by 1 base and J by 0 bases, with 15 bases between. CDR3 size: 16 residues. CDR1 is DFQATT, CDR2 SNEGSKA, per germline (reference sequence). The CDR3 nucleotides read TGCAGTGCTAGAGGATGGGAGGGGGAGATGAACACTGAAGCTTTCTTT. Amino acid sequence: CSARGWEGEMNTEAFF.

This clonotype was picked up many times. The chain employs TRBV28 and TRBJ2-7, with 8 bases identical to TRBD2. CDR3 length: 14 residues. V trimming: 5 bases; J trimming: 2 bases; junction bases outside the gene matches: 5. Germline CDR1 and CDR2: MDHEN and SYDVKM. CDR3 amino acids: CASSPTSETYEQYV. The CDR3 DNA reads TGTGCCAGCAGTCCGACTAGCGAAACCTACGAGCAGTACGTC.

This clonotype was seen at least ten times. V gene TRBV7-3 combines with J gene TRBJ1-2; maybe TRBD1 (5 bases). The V and J ends lost 2 bases and 6 bases respectively, with 10 bases between them. The CDR3 length is 13 residues. Germline values: CDR1 SGHTA, CDR2 FQGTGA. CDR3 sequence reads: CASSLGGTHGYTF. CDR3 in DNA: TGTGCCAGCAGCTTAGGGGGGACTCATGGCTACACCTTC.

This clonotype has a count of ten or more. The V gene is TRBV5-1, the J gene TRBJ2-7; unclear D gene. The CDR3 runs 14 residues. CDR1 is SGHRS, CDR2 YFSETQ, per germline. Trimming removed 0 bases from V and 4 bases from J, with 11 bases in between. The CDR3 sequence is CASSLDVTGYEQYF. The CDR3 DNA reads TGCGCCAGCAGCTTGGACGTGACCGGGTACGAGCAGTACTTC.

On this clonotype: This clone may be a read error of a much larger clone one base away. V and J are TRBV6-1 and TRBJ1-5, with TRBD1 matching 8 bases. The germline gives CDR1 MNHNS, CDR2 SASEGT. The CDR3 is 15 amino acids. CDR3: CVSSPDRDLNQPQHF. Written as DNA, the CDR3 is TGTGTCAGCAGCCCGGACAGGGATCTCAATCAGCCCCAGCATTTT.

This clonotype was seen at least ten times. The V call is TRBV6-2 or TRBV6-3, the J call TRBJ1-5, with D unresolved. The ends were cut back, 3 bases at V and 5 bases at J, with 5 bases in the middle. In germline, CDR1 is MNHEY, CDR2 SVGEGT. The CDR3 contains 12 residues. The CDR3 reads CASSYEHQPQHF. The CDR3 bases are TGTGCCAGCAGTTATGAACATCAGCCCCAGCATTTT.

The chain recombines TRBV5-1 with TRBJ2-5, with D tentatively TRBD1 or TRBD2 (5 bases each). Looked up from germline, CDR1 is SGHRS and CDR2 is YFSETQ. The length of the CDR3 is 14 residues. Trimming removed 4 bases from V and 1 base from J, with 11 bases in between. CDR3: CASSVGTPQETQYF. For the CDR3, the DNA is TGCGCCAGCAGCGTGGGGACCCCCCAAGAGACCCAGTACTTC.

This clonotype has only a few counts. Given a much more abundant clone one base away, this may be a read error. As the CDR3 is not closed by the conserved phenylalanine or tryptophan, this likely results from a read error. The chain has TRBV15 and TRBJ2-5, with 8 bases fitting TRBD1. CDR1 and CDR2 (germline): LNHNV, YYDKDF (reference sequence). Germline trimming cut 3 bases from V and 4 bases from J; bases unmatched to any gene: 7. The CDR3 runs to 15 residues. The CDR3 loop is CATSSEQGEVETQYC. In DNA, the CDR3 is TGTGCCACCAGCAGTGAACAGGGGGAGGTAGAGACCCAGTACTGC.